Described below is a single T cell receptor beta chain sequence and its context. Its antigen is unknown. Base qualities are not recorded, but no much larger clone differs from it by a single base. The germline V gene encodes CDR1 SGHTA and CDR2 FQGNSA. At the junction V is shortened by 5 bases and J by 9 bases; bases outside the gene matches: 15. Counted from cysteine to phenylalanine, this CDR3 has 17 amino acids. CDR3 DNA only is kept here, 51 bases in frame from base 1. The time point label for this specimen denotes: cycle 4 day 1 (C4D1), after 6 weeks of nivolumab. Relapse after autologous stem cell transplantation had occurred in all trial patients, and cohorts A, B and C were distinguished by prior brentuximab vedotin exposure. Using a Miltenyi CD4+ T cell isolation kit, CD4+ T cells were purified from thawed PBMCs through magnetic negative selection. The trial cohort included 50 to 60 patients with relapsed/refractory classical Hodgkin lymphoma, and each patient had a best overall response of complete response, partial response or progressive disease. In the multi-cohort phase II CheckMate 205 trial, trial patients received single-agent nivolumab. Best overall response was determined by an independent review committee according to the 2007 International Working Group response criteria. Trial PBMCs were collected immediately before nivolumab initiation (C1D1) and during therapy at cycle 2 day 1 and cycle 4 day 1. Peripheral blood was collected in 8 mL Vacutainer Cell Preparation Tubes, from which PBMCs were isolated by centrifugation and then cryopreserved. Purified CD4+ and CD8+ fractions were generated only in cases for which an additional PBMC sample was available. Magnetically labelled cells were removed on LS columns in a quadroMACS separator, and the flow-through was collected as the purified fraction.

This specimen comes from a study of PD-1 blockade in classical Hodgkin lymphoma (dated by TCRdb to 2019 to 2021). With regard to the full study: Nivolumab dosing was 3 mg/kg intravenously every 2 weeks, continuing until either disease progression or unacceptable toxicity. The study used CyTOF and TCR beta sequencing to define a peripheral blood immune signature of response to PD-1 blockade in classical Hodgkin lymphoma. The paper's findings and limits, for the study overall: The study was restricted to a single clinical trial cohort, and the causes of repertoire differences, possibly disease activity or prior therapy, were left undefined. CD4+ but not CD8+ TCR diversity rose significantly by C4D1 (p=0.0027 vs p=0.16), most apparent in complete responders (p=0.02). Baseline diversity similar to that of newly diagnosed patients was observed in trial patients achieving complete response, whereas significantly lower diversity was observed in partial responders and progressors. Diversity was lower in patients who began nivolumab less than 1 year after ASCT, so these patients were left out of later analyses to avoid confounding by immune reconstitution. Baseline TCR diversity was reported to be lower in newly diagnosed patients than in healthy donors and to be lower still in relapsed/refractory patients.

Genomic DNA was isolated using the Qiagen DNeasy kit from unsorted PBMCs as well as from negatively selected CD4+ and CD8+ fractions. TCR beta CDR3 regions were subjected to amplification by immunoSEQ multiplex PCR with primers that anneal to V and J segments. A synthetic immune receptor repertoire was used to minimize amplification bias, and any remaining bias was removed computationally after sequencing. For the original study's pipeline: Custom Python scripts were used to quantify repertoire diversity as the Shannon entropy index. Unsorted, CD4+ and CD8+ repertoires were analyzed separately, except in combined analyses where CD4+ and CD8+ sequences were merged in silico. Clonal expansion was defined as at least a 2-fold frequency increase after treatment relative to C1D1, with a pseudocount of 0.5 for undetected baseline clones. Singleton clones were defined as clones with 0 or 1 copy at C1D1, and non-singleton clones were defined as clones with 2 or more copies. Clones expanded in unsorted samples were annotated as CD4+, CD8+ or unknown by matching protein sequences in sorted samples from the same patient. Wilcoxon tests on paired samples were used to test changes in diversity from C1D1 to C4D1. Drawn from immuneACCESS, this table holds only the in-frame rearrangements with V and J called that TCRdb kept. Clones are partly lost; checked studies trace under half to an unresolved V gene and leave the rest unexplained. That table gives V, J and clone size, and the DNA gave D and trimming. This sample gives 25,000 to 30,000 clones in total; 65% to 80% of them show up just once. The ten largest clones represent around 0.6% of the sample.

This chain joins TRBV7-2 to TRBJ2-1, and TRBD2 aligns with 11 junction nucleotides. The material sequenced was CD4+ T cells from blood, taken before the fourth cycle of nivolumab. This TCR was recovered from a human donor with classical Hodgkin lymphoma. This receptor carries the CDR3 CASSLYGTSGSSGEQFF. The DNA reads as follows: TGTGCCAGCAGCCTCTACGGGACTAGCGGTTCTAGTGGTGAGCAGTTCTTC.